These T cell receptor beta chains were read from a single sample in a study of T-cell memory formation after mild COVID-19. TCRdb processed the 5' RACE reads anew with MiXCR; each CDR3 protein has one entry. The sample holds approximately 500,000 distinct CDR3 sequences, about 23% seen once. The sample taken for sequencing was PBMCs or a T cell subset sorted from them (not recorded which). Receptors were obtained from an adult woman who had mild COVID-19 (a few samples of this study predate the infection). Cell type and time point are not known. The CDR3 runs from the conserved cysteine through the conserved F or W.

V gene	J gene	CDR3 protein
TRBV12-3/TRBV12-4	TRBJ1-1	CASTPSRAGTSLTEAFF
TRBV7-9	TRBJ2-7	CASSQGGSAYEQYF
TRBV3-1	TRBJ2-1	CASSPAWAEEQFF
TRBV20-1	TRBJ2-5	CSARDLRDRGLETQYF
TRBV6-5	TRBJ2-5	CASSYVAGGKTQYF
TRBV5-6	TRBJ1-1	CASSSGQGAFMNTEAFF
TRBV9	TRBJ2-3	CASSARGGRSGGTDTQYF
TRBV24-1	TRBJ2-1	CATSGTTSSYNEQFF
TRBV25-1	TRBJ2-5	CASSEPDRGEETQYF
TRBV4-2	TRBJ2-1	CASSQDQLGPYNEQFF
TRBV12-3/TRBV12-4	TRBJ2-1	CASRGGLDPNNEQFF
TRBV7-3	TRBJ2-5	CASSLRRRETQYF
TRBV29-1	TRBJ1-1	CSVTGFTEAFF
TRBV4-1	TRBJ1-1	CASSQDRGYRFGAFF
TRBV10-2	TRBJ1-1	CASSFPGQGSTEAFF
TRBV9	TRBJ2-2	CASSVAGLPAGELFF
TRBV7-7	TRBJ2-2	CASSRQYTGELFF
TRBV11-2	TRBJ2-1	CASSLVSGAYNEQFF
TRBV7-3	TRBJ2-3	CASSLSAASTDTQYF
TRBV12-3/TRBV12-4	TRBJ1-2	CASSLSHSNYGYTF
TRBV5-1	TRBJ1-1	CASSASTGGIVQAFF
TRBV7-9	TRBJ2-1	CASCRGACNEQFF
TRBV24-1	TRBJ2-7	CATSASGTGLGIQYF
TRBV7-9	TRBJ2-6	CASSPPGAKANVLTF
TRBV10-3	TRBJ2-3	CAISESLAGKTGDTQYF
TRBV7-8	TRBJ2-1	CASSTLYNEQFF
TRBV4-1	TRBJ2-7	CASSQDPGTGDYEQYF
TRBV30	TRBJ2-1	CAWRETVLDSYNEQFF
TRBV20-1	TRBJ2-7	CSATGGRTEQYF
TRBV5-1	TRBJ1-1	CASSSGTVKNTEAFF
TRBV12-3/TRBV12-4	TRBJ1-4	CASCKWRNEKLFF
TRBV5-1	TRBJ2-2	CASSLAGTSGGPGGELFF
TRBV12-2	TRBJ2-2	CASRSRLIATGELFF
TRBV3-1	TRBJ1-2	CASSQVPGGPGGYTF
TRBV2	TRBJ2-5	CASERGRETQYF
TRBV11-2	TRBJ2-1	CASSSVAGQFF
TRBV20-1	TRBJ2-1	CSASGQGGYNEQFF
TRBV4-3	TRBJ2-7	CASSPETGTSLEQYF
TRBV5-1	TRBJ2-7	CASSRRTGTSYEQYF
TRBV7-9	TRBJ2-1	CASSLRTWGSSSYNEQFF
TRBV20-1	TRBJ1-2	CSARRDRVGYTF